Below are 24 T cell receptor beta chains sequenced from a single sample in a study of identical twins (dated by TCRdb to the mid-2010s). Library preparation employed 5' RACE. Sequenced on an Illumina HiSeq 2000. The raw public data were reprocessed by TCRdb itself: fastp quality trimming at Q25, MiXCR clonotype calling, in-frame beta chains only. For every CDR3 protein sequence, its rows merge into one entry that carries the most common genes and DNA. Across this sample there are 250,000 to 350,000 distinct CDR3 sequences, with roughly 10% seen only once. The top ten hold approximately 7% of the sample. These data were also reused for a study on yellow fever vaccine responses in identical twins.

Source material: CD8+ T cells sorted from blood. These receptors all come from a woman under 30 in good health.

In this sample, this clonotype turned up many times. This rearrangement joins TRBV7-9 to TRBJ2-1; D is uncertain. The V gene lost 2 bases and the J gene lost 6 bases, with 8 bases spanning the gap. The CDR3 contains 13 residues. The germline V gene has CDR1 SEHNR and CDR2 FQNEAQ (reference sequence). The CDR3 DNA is TGTGCCAGCAGCTTATCGAGAGGCAATGAGCAGTTCTTC. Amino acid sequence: CASSLSRGNEQFF.

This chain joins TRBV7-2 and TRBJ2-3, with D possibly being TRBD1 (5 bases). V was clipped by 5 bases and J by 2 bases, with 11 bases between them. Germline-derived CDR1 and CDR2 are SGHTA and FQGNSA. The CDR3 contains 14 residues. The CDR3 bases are TGTGCCAGCAGCACAGACAGATACACAGATACGCAGTATTTT. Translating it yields CASSTDRYTDTQYF.

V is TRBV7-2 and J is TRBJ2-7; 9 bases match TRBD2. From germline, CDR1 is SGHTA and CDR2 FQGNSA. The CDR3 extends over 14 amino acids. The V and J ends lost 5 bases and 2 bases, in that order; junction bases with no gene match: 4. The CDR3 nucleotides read TGTGCCAGCAGCAAAAGCGGGAGGCCCTACGAGCAGTACTTC. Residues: CASSKSGRPYEQYF. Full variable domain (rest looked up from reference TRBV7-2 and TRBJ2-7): GAGVSQSPSNKVTEKGKDVELRCDPISGHTALYWYRQSLGQGLEFLIYFQGNSAPDKSGLPSDRFSAERTGGSVSTLTIQRTQQEDSAVYLCASSKSGRPYEQYFGPGTRLTVT.

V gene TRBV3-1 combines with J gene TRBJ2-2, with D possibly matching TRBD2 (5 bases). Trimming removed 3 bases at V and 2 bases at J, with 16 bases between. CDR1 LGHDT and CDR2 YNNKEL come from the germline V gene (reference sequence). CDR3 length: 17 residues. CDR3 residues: CASSHLFRRTNTGELFF. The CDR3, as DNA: TGTGCCAGCAGCCACCTGTTCCGGAGGACTAACACCGGGGAGCTGTTTTTT.

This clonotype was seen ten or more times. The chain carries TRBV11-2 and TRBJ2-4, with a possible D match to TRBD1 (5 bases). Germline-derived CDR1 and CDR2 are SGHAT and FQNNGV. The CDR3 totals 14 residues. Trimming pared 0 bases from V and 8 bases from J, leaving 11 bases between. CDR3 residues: CASSLDPGSDIQYF. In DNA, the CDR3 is TGTGCCAGCAGCTTAGATCCAGGGTCGGACATTCAGTACTTC.

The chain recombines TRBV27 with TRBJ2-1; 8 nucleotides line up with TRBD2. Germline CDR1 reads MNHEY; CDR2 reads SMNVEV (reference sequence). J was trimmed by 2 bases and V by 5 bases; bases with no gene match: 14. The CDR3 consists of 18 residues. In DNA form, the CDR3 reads TGTGCCAGCAGTAACCCCGTACACGGGGGGGCCCCCTACAATGAGCAGTTCTTC. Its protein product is CASSNPVHGGAPYNEQFF.

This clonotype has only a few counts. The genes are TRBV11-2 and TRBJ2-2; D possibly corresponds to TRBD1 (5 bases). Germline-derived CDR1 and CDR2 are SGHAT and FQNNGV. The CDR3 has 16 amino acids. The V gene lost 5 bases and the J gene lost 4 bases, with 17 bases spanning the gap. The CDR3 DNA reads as TGTGCCAGCAGCCTCCCCCTCCAGGGATTCACCGGGGAGCTGTTTTTT. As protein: CASSLPLQGFTGELFF. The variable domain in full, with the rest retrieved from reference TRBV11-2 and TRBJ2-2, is EAGVAQSPRYKIIEKRQSVAFWCNPISGHATLYWYQQILGQGPKLLIQFQNNGVVDDSQLPKDRFSAERLKGVDSTLKIQPAKLEDSAVYLCASSLPLQGFTGELFFGEGSRLTVL.

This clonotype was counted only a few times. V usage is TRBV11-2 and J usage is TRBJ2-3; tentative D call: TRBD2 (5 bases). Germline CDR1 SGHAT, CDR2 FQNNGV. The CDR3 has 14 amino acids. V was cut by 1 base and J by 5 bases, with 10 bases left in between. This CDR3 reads CASSLVLARDTQYF. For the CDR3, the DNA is TGTGCCAGCAGCTTAGTCCTAGCTCGAGATACGCAGTATTTT.

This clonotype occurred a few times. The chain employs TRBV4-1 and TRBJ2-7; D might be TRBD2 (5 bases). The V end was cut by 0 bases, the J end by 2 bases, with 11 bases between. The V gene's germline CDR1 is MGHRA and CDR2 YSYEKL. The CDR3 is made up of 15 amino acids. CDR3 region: CASSQDVGETYEQYF. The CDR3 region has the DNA TGCGCCAGCAGCCAAGATGTGGGAGAAACCTACGAGCAGTACTTC.

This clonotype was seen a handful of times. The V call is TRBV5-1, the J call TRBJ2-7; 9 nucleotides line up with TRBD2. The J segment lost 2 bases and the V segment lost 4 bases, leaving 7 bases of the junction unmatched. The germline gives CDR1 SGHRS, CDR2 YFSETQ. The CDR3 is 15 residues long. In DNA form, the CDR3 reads TGCGCCAGCAGCGAAGGACTAGCGCTTACCTACGAGCAGTACTTC. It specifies CASSEGLALTYEQYF. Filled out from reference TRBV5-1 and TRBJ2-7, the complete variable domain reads KAGVTQTPRYLIKTRGQQVTLSCSPISGHRSVSWYQQTPGQGLQFLFEYFSETQRNKGNFPGRFSGRQFSNSRSEMNVSTLELGDSALYLCASSEGLALTYEQYFGPGTRLTVT.

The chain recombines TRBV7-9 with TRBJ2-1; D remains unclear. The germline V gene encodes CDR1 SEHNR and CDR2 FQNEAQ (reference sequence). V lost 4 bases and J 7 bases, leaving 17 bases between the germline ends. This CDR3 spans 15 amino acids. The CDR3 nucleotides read TGTGCCAGCAGCTCTAGTGAGAGCAGTGGTAATGAGCAGTTCTTC. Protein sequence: CASSSSESSGNEQFF.

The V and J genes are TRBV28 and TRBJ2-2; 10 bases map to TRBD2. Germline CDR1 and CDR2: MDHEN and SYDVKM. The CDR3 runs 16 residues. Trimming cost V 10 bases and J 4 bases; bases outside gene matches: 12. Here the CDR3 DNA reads TGTGCCACCGAGCGAAAGGGACTAGCGATCACCGGGGAGCTGTTTTTT. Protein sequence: CATERKGLAITGELFF.

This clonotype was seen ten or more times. For the CDR3, the DNA is TGCAGCGTAGAACTAGCGTCGAGCACAGATACGCAGTATTTT. It yields the protein CSVELASSTDTQYF. The genes are TRBV29-1 and TRBJ2-3; 7 positions match TRBD2. Germline trimming cut 6 bases from V and 0 bases from J; bases unmatched to any gene: 6. This CDR3 contains 14 residues. Germline CDR1 reads SQVTM; CDR2 reads ANQGSEA.

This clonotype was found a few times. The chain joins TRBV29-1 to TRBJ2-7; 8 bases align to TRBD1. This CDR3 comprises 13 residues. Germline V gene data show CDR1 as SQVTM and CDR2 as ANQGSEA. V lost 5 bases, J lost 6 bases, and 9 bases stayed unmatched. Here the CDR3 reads CSVLPGGPGEQYF. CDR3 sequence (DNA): TGCAGCGTTTTACCAGGGGGCCCTGGCGAGCAGTACTTC.

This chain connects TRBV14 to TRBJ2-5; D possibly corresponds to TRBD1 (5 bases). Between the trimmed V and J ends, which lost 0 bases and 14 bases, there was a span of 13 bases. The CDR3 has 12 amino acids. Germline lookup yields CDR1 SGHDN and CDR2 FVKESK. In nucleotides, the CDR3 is TGTGCCAGCAGCCAAGACGTAAGGGGTCCATACTTC. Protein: CASSQDVRGPYF.

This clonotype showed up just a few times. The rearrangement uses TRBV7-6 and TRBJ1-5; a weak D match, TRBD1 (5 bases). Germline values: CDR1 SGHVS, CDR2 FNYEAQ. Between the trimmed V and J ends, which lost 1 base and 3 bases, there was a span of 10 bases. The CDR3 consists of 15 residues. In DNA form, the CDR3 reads TGTGCCAGCAGCTTAGGGGACGGAAACAATCAGCCCCAGCATTTT. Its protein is CASSLGDGNNQPQHF.

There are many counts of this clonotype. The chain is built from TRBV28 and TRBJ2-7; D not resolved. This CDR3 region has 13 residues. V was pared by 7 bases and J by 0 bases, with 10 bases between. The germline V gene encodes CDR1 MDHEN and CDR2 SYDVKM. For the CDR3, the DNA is TGTGCCAGCACAATGGGTCTCTCCTACGAGCAGTACTTC. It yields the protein CASTMGLSYEQYF.

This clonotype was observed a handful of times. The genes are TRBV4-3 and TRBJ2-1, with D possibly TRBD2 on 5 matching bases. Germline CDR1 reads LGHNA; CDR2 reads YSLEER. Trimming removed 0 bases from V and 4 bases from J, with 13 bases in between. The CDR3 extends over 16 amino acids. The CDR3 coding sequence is TGCGCCAGCAGCCAAGATCGCCTTGGACTGTACAATGAGCAGTTCTTC. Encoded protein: CASSQDRLGLYNEQFF.

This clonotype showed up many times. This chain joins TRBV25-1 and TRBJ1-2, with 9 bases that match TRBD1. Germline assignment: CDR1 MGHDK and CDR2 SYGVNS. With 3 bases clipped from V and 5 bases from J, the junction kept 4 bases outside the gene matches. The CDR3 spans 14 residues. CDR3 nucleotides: TGTGCCAGCAGTGACCCAGACAGGGGGTATGGCTACACCTTC. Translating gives CASSDPDRGYGYTF.

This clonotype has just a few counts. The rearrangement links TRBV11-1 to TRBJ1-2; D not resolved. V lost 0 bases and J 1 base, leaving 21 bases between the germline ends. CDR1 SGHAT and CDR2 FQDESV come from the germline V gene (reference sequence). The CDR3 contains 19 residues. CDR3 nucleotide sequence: TGTGCCAGCAGCTTAGCTATGGATGGCAGCAAATCCTTTAACTATGGCTACACCTTC. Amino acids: CASSLAMDGSKSFNYGYTF.

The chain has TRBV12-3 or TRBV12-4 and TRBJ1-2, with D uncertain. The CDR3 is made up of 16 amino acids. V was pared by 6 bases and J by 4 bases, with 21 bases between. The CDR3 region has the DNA TGTGCCAGCAGCAGAACCGCCATCCCCACTTCCTATGGCTACACCTTC. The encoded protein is CASSRTAIPTSYGYTF.

Here the CDR3 reads CASSLGRTNQPQHF. The CDR3 DNA reads TGTGCCAGCAGCTTAGGCAGGACTAATCAGCCCCAGCATTTT. This chain joins TRBV7-9 and TRBJ1-5, with D unresolved. V was pared by 1 base and J by 4 bases, with 8 bases between. The CDR3 extends over 14 amino acids. Germline V gene data show CDR1 as SEHNR and CDR2 as FQNEAQ (reference sequence).

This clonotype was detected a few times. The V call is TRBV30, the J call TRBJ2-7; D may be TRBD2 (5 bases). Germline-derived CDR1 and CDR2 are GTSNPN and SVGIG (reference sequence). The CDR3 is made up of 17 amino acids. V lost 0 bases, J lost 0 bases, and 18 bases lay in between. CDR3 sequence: CAWSVLSSRVSSYEQYF. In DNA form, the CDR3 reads TGTGCCTGGAGTGTACTCAGTTCGCGGGTAAGCTCCTACGAGCAGTACTTC.

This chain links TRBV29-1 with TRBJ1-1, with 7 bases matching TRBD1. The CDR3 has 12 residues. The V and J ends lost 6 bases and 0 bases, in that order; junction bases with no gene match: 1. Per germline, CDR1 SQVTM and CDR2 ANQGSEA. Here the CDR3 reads CSVGTVNTEAFF. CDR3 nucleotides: TGCAGCGTGGGGACAGTGAACACTGAAGCTTTCTTT.